This T cell receptor beta chain was recorded in a study of OX40 agonist ivuxolimab in advanced cancers. Study information: Patient treatment consisted of intravenous ivuxolimab administration every 2 weeks at 0.01 to 10 mg/kg. In three patients, partial responses were observed, one with hepatocellular carcinoma and two with cutaneous melanoma. Subjects had a mean age of around 63 years, with a range of about 23 to 85; roughly 83% were male.

The CDR3 covers 14 residues. Trimming took off 0 bases at V and 1 base at J, with 7 bases between the two ends. CDR1 is SGDLS and CDR2 is YYNGEE in the germline V gene. As to this clone: Its antigen is as yet unknown.

Study results and caveats: It was not determined which antigens were specifically recognized by the peripheral T cells that had undergone clonal expansion.

TCRdb keeps only in-frame clones here, not all; method: immunoSEQ multiplex PCR. The sample yields roughly 11,000 clones, approximately 80% seen once. This sequence originates from an adult with an advanced solid tumor such as melanoma, head and neck, liver or kidney cancer. The specimen comprised CD4+ or CD8+ T cells sorted from blood, sampled in a trial of the OX40 agonist ivuxolimab. The gene calls are TRBV9 and TRBJ1-1; D ambiguous. CDR3 in amino acids: CASSVGAENTEAFF. The CDR3 DNA follows: TGTGCCAGCAGCGTAGGCGCAGAGAACACTGAAGCTTTCTTT. Based on the CDR3 plus reference TRBV9 and TRBJ1-1, the full variable domain is DSGVTQTPKHLITATGQRVTLRCSPRSGDLSVYWYQQSLDQGLQFLIQYYNGEERAKGNILERFSAQQFPDLHSELNLSSLELGDSALYFCASSVGAENTEAFFGQGTRLTVV.